This T cell receptor beta chain comes out of a study of shared clonotypes between healthy human individuals. Findings and limits, study-wide: Sorted-subset sequencing, rarefaction showed, was incomplete despite large depth. Clonotypes not shared had lower generation probabilities than those common to all four donors.

Once extracted for a subset, genomic DNA was divided evenly among several immunoSEQ plates. Sequenced by immunoSEQ multiplex PCR; TCRdb stores in-frame clones only, minus some. Among around 2,000,000 clones listed, about 95% were seen once. Positive CCR7 selection of CD45RO-negative cells yielded the naive CD8 cells, and terminally differentiated effector memory CD45RA+ cells were excluded. There are 14 residues in the CDR3. V was cut by 0 bases and J by 1 base, with 7 bases left in between. The germline V gene encodes CDR1 SGHVS and CDR2 FQNEAQ. Regarding this clone: No antigen is known for it. Other DNA variants within this sample encode the same CDR3.

This chain links TRBV7-8 with TRBJ2-7; possible D gene TRBD1, 6 bases. The TCR sequence derives from a man between 18 and 29 years old in good health. The specimen sequenced was naive CD8+ T cells sorted from blood. DNA for the CDR3: TGTGCCAGCAGCTTAGCGGGGACATCCTACGAGCAGTACTTC. As protein: CASSLAGTSYEQYF.